This TCR beta chain stems from a study of blood T cell repertoires in COVID-19. The wider study: The United States, Italy and Spain were the sources of the acute and convalescent COVID-19 samples. Sources were T cells, B-cell-depleted T cells, or PBMCs; the material itself was cDNA or gDNA.

Original methodology: Amplification from reference gene primers served as the basis for estimated nucleated cell counts. Assay: immunoSEQ multiplex PCR; the TCRdb copy retains only in-frame clones and omits some. V and J calls and clone size are given by that table; D and trimming were obtained from the DNA. This sample has 380,000 or so clones, with around 90% found just once. This clonotype was obtained from a man between 35 and 55 years old with acute or convalescent COVID-19. The sequenced sample consisted of peripheral blood.

CDR3 bases: TGTGCCAGCAGTTTATTGAGAAAGGGACTAGCGGGAGAGGATCATAGCACAGATACGCAGTATTTT. Protein product: CASSLLRKGLAGEDHSTDTQYF. V is TRBV28 and J is TRBJ2-3; 14 bases fit TRBD2. CDR3 length equals 22 residues. CDR1 and CDR2 from the germline V gene are MDHEN and SYDVKM. V trimming: 1 base; J trimming: 0 bases; junction bases outside the gene matches: 15.